This is a list of T cell receptor beta chains from one sample in a study of blood T cell repertoires in COVID-19. Generated by immunoSEQ multiplex PCR, the TCRdb table keeps only in-frame clones and is missing some. Here the sample spans 200,000 to 250,000 clones, around 90% being singletons. The specimen was PBMCs or T cells enriched from blood (not recorded which). The receptors shown here come from a woman aged 18-30 years who had recovered from COVID-19. CDR3s include the opening cysteine and the closing phenylalanine or tryptophan.

v_gene: TRBV4-3
j_gene: TRBJ1-3
CDR3aa: CASSQGFGELSGNTIYF

v_gene: TRBV19
j_gene: TRBJ1-3
CDR3aa: CASSGRTGSGNTIYF

v_gene: TRBV4-1
j_gene: TRBJ2-5
CDR3aa: CASSQLSLAGETQYF

v_gene: TRBV27
j_gene: TRBJ1-1
CDR3aa: CASRDRGNTEAFF

v_gene: TRBV27
j_gene: TRBJ2-3
CDR3aa: CASSLSRAPSSTDTQYF

v_gene: TRBV10-3
j_gene: TRBJ2-6
CDR3aa: CATTRQETPVSGANVLTF

v_gene: TRBV6-5
j_gene: TRBJ1-2
CDR3aa: CASSSQDYGYTF

v_gene: TRBV7-9
j_gene: TRBJ1-1
CDR3aa: CASSAGSQKNTEAFF

v_gene: TRBV7-9
j_gene: TRBJ1-3
CDR3aa: CASSLDRLADF

v_gene: TRBV27
j_gene: TRBJ1-1
CDR3aa: CASSLFGGTGNRATEAFF

v_gene: TRBV2
j_gene: TRBJ1-4
CDR3aa: CASRLGSSNEKLFF

v_gene: TRBV5-1
j_gene: TRBJ1-1
CDR3aa: CASSSPGSATEAFF

v_gene: TRBV28
j_gene: TRBJ1-5
CDR3aa: CASATRTGDVRSNQPQHF

v_gene: TRBV5-5
j_gene: TRBJ2-5
CDR3aa: CASSYGMGAGTQYF

v_gene: TRBV11-3
j_gene: TRBJ1-1
CDR3aa: CASSLGPPGHSNTEAFF

v_gene: TRBV19
j_gene: TRBJ1-1
CDR3aa: CASSYRVNTEAFF

v_gene: TRBV6-5
j_gene: TRBJ1-2
CDR3aa: CASSYSRPGFYGYTF

v_gene: TRBV12-3/TRBV12-4
j_gene: TRBJ1-4
CDR3aa: CASRDWENEKLFF

v_gene: TRBV19
j_gene: TRBJ1-6
CDR3aa: CASSIGQGASSPLHF

v_gene: TRBV28
j_gene: TRBJ2-7
CDR3aa: CASILSGSPYEQYF

v_gene: TRBV18
j_gene: TRBJ2-7
CDR3aa: CASSPRDGSYEQYF

v_gene: TRBV19
j_gene: TRBJ1-2
CDR3aa: CASSILGDLTGGSGYTF

v_gene: TRBV5-4
j_gene: TRBJ2-1
CDR3aa: CASSLSDYDNEQFF

v_gene: TRBV7-6
j_gene: TRBJ2-2
CDR3aa: CASSPNGPSGSRWTGELFF

v_gene: TRBV3-1/TRBV3-2
j_gene: TRBJ2-3
CDR3aa: CASSRGTSGRDTQYF

v_gene: TRBV25-1
j_gene: TRBJ1-5
CDR3aa: CASSDSGNQPQHF

v_gene: TRBV4-2
j_gene: TRBJ2-6
CDR3aa: CASSQDKGAGANVLTF

v_gene: TRBV3-1/TRBV3-2
j_gene: TRBJ1-2
CDR3aa: CASSRRGEDGYTF

v_gene: TRBV10-3
j_gene: TRBJ1-2
CDR3aa: CAMRRGGPSYGYTF

v_gene: TRBV5-8
j_gene: TRBJ1-5
CDR3aa: CASSYGLGQPQHF

v_gene: TRBV15
j_gene: TRBJ2-5
CDR3aa: CATSRLRASSYQETQYF